The clone carrying this TCR beta chain was seen just once. The sample belongs to a study of cytomegalovirus exposure and HLA in healthy donors. The CDR3 runs to 15 residues. Germline lookup yields CDR1 SGHVS and CDR2 FQNEAQ. Trimming at V came to 5 bases and at J to 1 base, leaving 3 bases not matched to a gene. The PCR employed 60 Vbeta primers together with 13 Jbeta primers. Sequencing used immunoSEQ multiplex PCR; TCRdb keeps in-frame clones, though not all of them. The table lists some 120,000 clones, roughly 70% of them singletons, with about 1.6% in the top ten. The sequence was obtained from a woman aged 18 to 35 in good health and CMV-seronegative. The specimen was PBMCs. This rearrangement joins TRBV7-8 to TRBJ2-3; TRBD2 matches at 10 bases. CDR3 nucleotides: TGTGCCAGCAGCAGAACTAGCGGGGGCACAGATACGCAGTATTTT. Translation gives CASSRTSGGTDTQYF.